The source of this T cell receptor beta chain is a study of OX40 agonist ivuxolimab in advanced cancers. Assay: immunoSEQ multiplex PCR; the TCRdb copy retains only in-frame clones and omits some. The sample lists 50,000 to 80,000 clones, roughly 81% seen once, with over 2.5% in the top ten. The specimen was CD4+ or CD8+ T cells sorted from blood, collected in a trial of the OX40 agonist ivuxolimab. This TCR was recovered from an adult with an advanced solid tumor such as melanoma, head and neck, liver or kidney cancer.

In DNA form, the CDR3 reads TGTGCCAGCAGTCCCCCAGGAGTGAACACTGAAGCTTTCTTT. Protein sequence: CASSPPGVNTEAFF. The chain has TRBV27 and TRBJ1-1, with unresolved D. The CDR3 extends over 14 amino acids. Trimming cost V 5 bases and J 0 bases, with 10 bases left between them. CDR1 and CDR2 (germline): MNHEY, SMNVEV (reference sequence).